Below, 11 T cell receptor beta chains from the same sample are listed, as sequenced in a study of shared clonotypes between healthy human individuals. Here immunoSEQ multiplex PCR was the method, and the copy in TCRdb shows in-frame clones only, minus some. The sample lists roughly 1,500,000 clones, about 98.5% occurring once. Sample: naive CD4+ T cells sorted from blood. As for subset: CD45RA+ positively selected. Receptor source: a man aged 30-40 years in good health.

This chain uses TRBV5-5 with TRBJ1-2; a possible D gene is TRBD1 (5 bases). The V gene lost 0 bases and the J gene lost 2 bases, with 8 bases spanning the gap. The CDR3 has 14 amino acids. The germline CDR1 and CDR2 sequences are SGHKS and YYEKEE (reference sequence). The CDR3 spells CASSLEGRNYGYTF. CDR3 bases: TGTGCCAGCAGCTTGGAGGGACGGAACTATGGCTACACCTTC.

V gene TRBV4-2 combines with J gene TRBJ2-6; D gene unclear. CDR3 size: 15 residues. In germline, CDR1 is LGHNA, CDR2 YNFKEQ. Trimming stripped 1 base from V and 1 base from J, with 5 bases between. CDR3 amino acids: CASSQVASGANVLTF. CDR3 DNA sequence: TGTGCCAGCAGCCAAGTGGCATCTGGGGCCAACGTCCTGACTTTC.

V is TRBV6-1 and J is TRBJ1-2; 8 bases are a match to TRBD1. The germline CDR1 and CDR2 sequences are MNHNS and SASEGT. This CDR3 contains 13 residues. V lost 4 bases and J lost 8; bases outside the gene matches: 6. The chain's CDR3 is CASSAGQGGGYTF. CDR3 DNA: TGTGCCAGCAGTGCAGGACAGGGTGGGGGCTACACCTTC.

As DNA, the CDR3 is TGCGCCAGCAGCGGGGGGACAGACACTTACGAGCAGTACTTC. Amino acid sequence: CASSGGTDTYEQYF. This chain joins TRBV4-1 and TRBJ2-7, with D maybe TRBD1 (7 bases). The CDR3 covers 14 residues. Germline values: CDR1 MGHRA, CDR2 YSYEKL. Deletions cut 5 bases from V and 4 bases from J, with 15 bases between.

This chain connects TRBV27 to TRBJ2-7; D unclear. The CDR3 sequence is 13 residues long. V lost 3 bases and J 2 bases, leaving 8 bases between the germline ends. Germline V gene sequence: CDR1 MNHEY, CDR2 SMNVEV (reference sequence). CDR3 DNA: TGTGCCAGCAGTTTGGTGGGGACCTACGAGCAGTACTTC. It encodes CASSLVGTYEQYF.

The chain uses TRBV7-3 and TRBJ2-7; D perhaps matches TRBD1 (6 bases). Germline CDR1 reads SGHTA; CDR2 reads FQGTGA. The CDR3 consists of 13 residues. V was shortened by 5 bases and J by 6 bases, with 14 bases between the two germline ends. CDR3 region: CASSIKQGSEQYF. CDR3 in DNA: TGTGCCAGCAGCATAAAACAGGGTAGCGAGCAGTACTTC.

This chain connects TRBV2 to TRBJ2-5; 8 nucleotides align to TRBD2. The J segment lost 3 bases and the V segment lost 5 bases, leaving 14 bases of the junction unmatched. The CDR3 contains 17 residues. The germline V gene encodes CDR1 SNHLY and CDR2 FYNNEI. CDR3 sequence reads: CASSREGMGRGEETQYF. The DNA of the CDR3 is TGTGCCAGCAGTCGGGAGGGGATGGGTCGAGGGGAAGAGACCCAGTACTTC.

This sequence joins TRBV28 and TRBJ1-2, with a possible D match to TRBD1 (6 bases). Germline CDR1 is MDHEN and CDR2 is SYDVKM. Trimming left V 10 bases short and J 3 bases short, with 9 bases between. The CDR3 spans 11 residues. The CDR3 protein is CATRQDYGYTF. The CDR3, as DNA: TGTGCCACCCGACAGGACTATGGCTACACCTTC.

The chain is built from TRBV6-5 and TRBJ1-5; D is uncertain. The V gene's germline CDR1 is MNHEY and CDR2 SVGAGI. V gave up 2 bases and J gave up 4 bases, with 6 bases separating them. This CDR3 spans 13 amino acids. CDR3 bases: TGTGCCAGCAGTTACACAGAAAATCAGCCCCAGCATTTT. As protein: CASSYTENQPQHF.

The V call is TRBV27, the J call TRBJ2-7, with a tentative D call TRBD1 (5 bases). Trimming pared 3 bases from V and 3 bases from J, leaving 9 bases between. This CDR3 is built from 13 residues. Per germline, CDR1 MNHEY and CDR2 SMNVEV (reference sequence). The CDR3: CASSFRQGYEQYF. As DNA, the CDR3 is TGTGCCAGCAGTTTTCGGCAGGGCTACGAGCAGTACTTC.

The V and J genes are TRBV9 and TRBJ2-5; TRBD2 matches at 9 bases. The CDR3 covers 14 residues. CDR1 and CDR2 from the germline V gene are SGDLS and YYNGEE. Losses at the gene ends were 5 bases for V and 4 bases for J; bases not matched to a gene: 6. The DNA of the CDR3 is TGTGCCAGCAGTAAGGGACTAGCTACAGAGACCCAGTACTTC. This gives the protein CASSKGLATETQYF.